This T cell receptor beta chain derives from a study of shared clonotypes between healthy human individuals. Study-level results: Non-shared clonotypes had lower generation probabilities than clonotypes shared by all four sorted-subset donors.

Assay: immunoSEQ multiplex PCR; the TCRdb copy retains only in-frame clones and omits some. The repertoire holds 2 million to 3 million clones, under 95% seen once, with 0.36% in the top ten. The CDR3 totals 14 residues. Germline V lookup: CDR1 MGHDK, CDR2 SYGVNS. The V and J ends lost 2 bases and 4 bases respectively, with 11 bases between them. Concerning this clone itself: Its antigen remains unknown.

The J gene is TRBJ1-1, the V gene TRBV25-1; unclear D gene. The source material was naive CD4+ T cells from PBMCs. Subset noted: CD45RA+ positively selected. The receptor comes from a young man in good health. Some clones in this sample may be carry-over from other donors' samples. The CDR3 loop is CASSESGAGTEAFF. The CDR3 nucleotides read TGTGCCAGCAGTGAAAGTGGCGCGGGCACTGAAGCTTTCTTT.